This passage covers 25 T cell receptor beta chains from one sample sequenced in a study of blood T cell repertoires in COVID-19. Sequenced by immunoSEQ multiplex PCR; TCRdb stores in-frame clones only, minus some. The sample consists of roughly 250,000 clones, 82% of them appearing once. Sample: peripheral blood. The receptors stem from an older woman with active or convalescent COVID-19.

The chain employs TRBV7-2 and TRBJ2-3; 10 bases align to TRBD1. The CDR3 is made up of 19 amino acids. Germline CDR1 reads SGHTA; CDR2 reads FQGNSA. With 1 base clipped from V and 2 bases from J, the junction kept 12 bases outside the gene matches. The CDR3 spells CASSLVGQGTGGLTDTQYF. CDR3 nucleotides: TGTGCCAGCAGCTTAGTGGGACAGGGGACGGGGGGGCTCACAGATACGCAGTATTTT.

V gene TRBV9 combines with J gene TRBJ1-2; D may be TRBD1 (5 bases). Germline V gene lookup returns CDR1 SGDLS and CDR2 YYNGEE. CDR3 size: 13 residues. V lost 3 bases to trimming and J lost 6 bases, with 12 bases between them. CDR3 sequence reads: CASSGRRGDGYTF. The CDR3 DNA is TGTGCCAGCAGCGGACGGAGGGGAGATGGCTACACCTTC.

The chain couples TRBV6-5 to TRBJ1-2, with 9 nucleotides matching TRBD1. J gave up 4 bases and V 6 bases, and 3 bases lay outside the gene matches. Germline assignment: CDR1 MNHEY and CDR2 SVGAGI. CDR3 length equals 13 residues. The CDR3 bases are TGTGCCAGCAGAGAGACAGGGGGCTATGGCTACACCTTC. Its translation is CASRETGGYGYTF.

This chain connects TRBV23-1 to TRBJ1-5, with a weak D call TRBD1 (6 bases). TRBV23-1 is assigned to the ORF class and has an uncertain function. The CDR3 loop spans 17 amino acids. The V end lost 0 bases, the J end lost 3 bases, and 15 bases lay between the germline ends. The CDR3 bases are TGCGCCAGCAGTCAATCGGGTTTGGACAGAGCCAATCAGCCCCAGCATTTT. This translates into CASSQSGLDRANQPQHF.

The CDR3 here is CASSGQGARDEKLFF. CDR3 coding DNA: TGTGCCAGCAGCGGACAGGGGGCGCGGGATGAAAAACTGTTTTTT. J is TRBJ1-4 and V is TRBV2, with 11 bases aligning to TRBD1. CDR3 length: 15 residues. J gave up 6 bases and V 6 bases, and 6 bases lay outside the gene matches. Germline V gene data show CDR1 as SNHLY and CDR2 as FYNNEI.

The chain has TRBV18 and TRBJ1-5, with D uncertain. Per the germline V gene, CDR1 is KGHSH and CDR2 is LQKENI. The CDR3 is 14 residues long. V lost 3 bases and J lost 7, with 13 bases in between. CDR3 loop: CASSPQYGRQPQHF. CDR3 nucleotide sequence: TGTGCCAGCTCACCCCAGTATGGCAGGCAGCCCCAGCATTTT.

As concerns this clone: Other DNA sequences from this sample encode an identical CDR3 as well. The rearrangement uses TRBV5-1 and TRBJ1-5, with 11 bases aligning to TRBD1. The CDR3 length is 15 residues. The V segment lost 4 bases and the J segment 4 bases; nucleotides outside the gene matches: 4. Germline CDR1 SGHRS, CDR2 YFSETQ. CDR3 sequence: CASSPGQGANQPQHF. CDR3 nucleotides: TGCGCCAGCAGCCCCGGACAGGGGGCGAATCAGCCCCAGCATTTT.

The chain joins TRBV19 to TRBJ1-6; D is perhaps TRBD1 (6 bases). The CDR3 extends over 13 amino acids. The V gene's germline CDR1 is LNHDA and CDR2 SQIVND (reference sequence). The V end lost 6 bases, the J end lost 13 bases, and 16 bases lay between the germline ends. The CDR3 protein is CASRRQDLGPLHF. The CDR3 nucleotides are TGTGCCAGTAGACGACAGGACCTGGGGCCCCTCCACTTT.

The rearrangement joins TRBV12-3 or TRBV12-4 to TRBJ1-2, with 10 bases lining up with TRBD1. V shed 1 base, J shed 8 bases, and the junction held 1 base outside the gene matches. This CDR3 is 13 amino acids long. CDR3 residues: CASSLGDRGGYTF. The CDR3 DNA reads as TGTGCCAGCAGTTTAGGGGACAGGGGAGGCTACACCTTC.

The V and J genes are TRBV15 and TRBJ2-7, with D tentatively TRBD2 (5 bases). Germline CDR1 reads LNHNV; CDR2 reads YYDKDF (reference sequence). Between the trimmed V and J ends, which lost 8 bases and 5 bases, there was a span of 13 bases. This CDR3 contains 12 residues. The CDR3 coding sequence is TGTGCCACCGCCAGCGGCGGAGACGAGCAGTACTTC. Its protein product is CATASGGDEQYF. Combining the CDR3 with reference TRBV15 and TRBJ2-7 gives the whole variable domain DAMVIQNPRYQVTQFGKPVTLSCSQTLNHNVMYWYQQKSSQAPKLLFHYYDKDFNNEADTPDNFQSRRPNTSFCFLDIRSPGLGDTAMYLCATASGGDEQYFGPGTRLTVT.

The genes are TRBV2 and TRBJ1-5; no definite D call. CDR1 and CDR2 (germline): SNHLY, FYNNEI. Trimming shortened V by 2 bases and J by 0 bases, and 5 bases separated the two germline ends. The CDR3 consists of 14 residues. The CDR3 reads CASSEIYSNQPQHF. The CDR3 DNA reads TGTGCCAGCAGTGAAATCTATAGCAATCAGCCCCAGCATTTT.

As concerns this clone: In the same sample, other DNA sequences code for this CDR3. The chain combines TRBV4-3 with TRBJ1-1, with a tentative D call TRBD1 (5 bases). Trimming removed 1 base at V and 3 bases at J, with 9 bases between. Germline values: CDR1 LGHNA, CDR2 YSLEER. CDR3 length: 14 residues. In nucleotides, the CDR3 is TGCGCCAGCAGCCAAGCTCTAGGGGACACTGAAGCTTTCTTT. Residues: CASSQALGDTEAFF.

In its sample, this clone was seen a few times. The genes are TRBV7-9 and TRBJ2-3; 10 bases map to TRBD2. Germline V gene data show CDR1 as SEHNR and CDR2 as FQNEAQ (reference sequence). With V trimmed by 5 bases and J by 5 bases, 7 bases remained unmatched. There are 15 residues in the CDR3. The CDR3 here is CASSTTSGSQDTQYF. CDR3 sequence (DNA): TGTGCCAGCAGCACGACTAGCGGGTCACAAGATACGCAGTATTTT.

The chain links TRBV6-5 to TRBJ2-1; 8 bases line up with TRBD1. After removal of 5 bases from V and 4 bases from J, the junction contained 4 bases not matched to a gene. The CDR3 is 14 residues long. The germline gives CDR1 MNHEY, CDR2 SVGAGI. CDR3 loop: CASSPQGAYNEQFF. DNA for the CDR3: TGTGCCAGCAGTCCTCAGGGGGCGTACAATGAGCAGTTCTTC.

The gene calls are TRBV15 and TRBJ1-1, with a possible D match to TRBD1 (5 bases). Looked up from germline, CDR1 is LNHNV and CDR2 is YYDKDF (reference sequence). V was clipped by 3 bases and J by 8 bases, with 13 bases between them. The CDR3 contains 13 residues. In nucleotides, the CDR3 is TGTGCCACCAGCAGGCCCCCGGGGGTAGAAGCTTTCTTT. This gives the protein CATSRPPGVEAFF.

The chain combines TRBV11-2 with TRBJ1-2; TRBD1 matches at 7 bases. From germline, CDR1 is SGHAT and CDR2 FQNNGV. This CDR3 spans 11 amino acids. Trimming took 9 bases from V and 4 from J; bases not matched to a gene: 2. CDR3 coding DNA: TGTGCCAGGGGGACAGTCTATGGCTACACCTTC. Encoded protein: CARGTVYGYTF. Looking up the rest from reference TRBV11-2 and TRBJ1-2 gives the full variable domain: EAGVAQSPRYKIIEKRQSVAFWCNPISGHATLYWYQQILGQGPKLLIQFQNNGVVDDSQLPKDRFSAERLKGVDSTLKIQPAKLEDSAVYLCARGTVYGYTFGSGTRLTVV.

The chain joins TRBV12-3 or TRBV12-4 to TRBJ1-4; D uncertain. V lost 10 bases to trimming and J lost 0 bases, with 9 bases between them. This CDR3 contains 13 residues. Here the CDR3 reads CATRRATNEKLFF. The CDR3 DNA reads TGTGCCACCCGTCGTGCAACTAATGAAAAACTGTTTTTT.

The J gene is TRBJ1-6, the V gene TRBV4-1; 9 bases map to TRBD1. The CDR3 has 18 residues. V trimming: 0 bases; J trimming: 4 bases; junction bases outside the gene matches: 7. The germline V gene encodes CDR1 MGHRA and CDR2 YSYEKL. The CDR3 spells CASSQDTGGSFYNSPLHF. For the CDR3, the DNA is TGCGCCAGCAGCCAAGATACAGGGGGCTCCTTTTATAATTCACCCCTCCACTTT.

The rearrangement joins TRBV19 to TRBJ2-7; TRBD1 is a possible D gene (6 bases). The CDR3 consists of 18 residues. V lost 3 bases to trimming and J lost 0 bases, with 21 bases between them. CDR1 and CDR2 from the germline V gene are LNHDA and SQIVND (reference sequence). The CDR3 DNA sequence: TGTGCCAGTAGTATGCTTCTGGGGACACCGAGGGCCTCCTACGAGCAGTACTTC. It is translated as CASSMLLGTPRASYEQYF.

The V call is TRBV6-5, the J call TRBJ2-3, with D maybe TRBD2 (6 bases). The CDR3 length is 13 residues. Trimming cost V 8 bases and J 4 bases, with 13 bases left between them. Per germline, CDR1 MNHEY and CDR2 SVGAGI. CDR3 protein: CASRSGGADTQYF. The CDR3 bases are TGTGCCAGCCGTAGCGGCGGGGCAGATACGCAGTATTTT.

There are a few counts of this clone. V and J are TRBV6-1 and TRBJ2-3; no definite D call. Germline CDR1 reads MNHNS; CDR2 reads SASEGT. This CDR3 has 11 amino acids. V was shortened by 1 base and J by 8 bases, with 4 bases between the two germline ends. CDR3 in DNA: TGTGCCAGCAGTGAAGGAGGTACGCAGTATTTT. This sequence encodes CASSEGGTQYF.

The chain joins TRBV11-2 to TRBJ2-5; TRBD1 is a possible D gene (6 bases). CDR3 length: 14 amino acids. Germline assignment: CDR1 SGHAT and CDR2 FQNNGV. The V end was cut by 3 bases, the J end by 2 bases, with 10 bases between. The CDR3: CASSFWTVQETQYF. DNA for the CDR3: TGTGCCAGCAGCTTTTGGACAGTACAAGAGACCCAGTACTTC.

This clone was seen once. The J gene is TRBJ1-3, the V gene TRBV28; D is undetermined. V lost 7 bases to trimming and J lost 0 bases, with 13 bases between them. This CDR3 has 15 amino acids. Germline CDR1 and CDR2: MDHEN and SYDVKM. CDR3 bases: TGTGCCAGCATGGGAGAGCTGCCCTCTGGAAACACCATATATTTT. It codes for CASMGELPSGNTIYF.

This clone occurred once. The chain couples TRBV10-1 to TRBJ2-6, with 9 nucleotides matching TRBD1. The V gene's germline CDR1 is WNHNN and CDR2 SYGVQD (reference sequence). The CDR3 has 17 residues. With 7 bases clipped from V and 1 base from J, the junction kept 8 bases outside the gene matches. In DNA, the CDR3 is TGCGCCAGCACAGAGGGACAGGGAAATTCTGGGGCCAACGTCCTGACTTTC. It translates to CASTEGQGNSGANVLTF.

CDR3 region: CASRKTGTGISGANVLTF. The CDR3 coding sequence is TGTGCCAGCAGAAAGACCGGGACAGGTATTTCTGGGGCCAACGTCCTGACTTTC. V and J are TRBV25-1 and TRBJ2-6; the match to TRBD1 covers 8 bases. Germline V gene sequence: CDR1 MGHDK, CDR2 SYGVNS. This CDR3 region has 18 residues. J was trimmed by 1 base and V by 6 bases; bases with no gene match: 11.